The rows below give T cell receptor beta chains drawn from one sample of a study of patients and donors after allogeneic stem cell transplantation. MiXCR was run by TCRdb on the RT-PCR reads, yielding one entry per CDR3 protein. The table includes approximately 170,000 distinct CDR3 sequences, about 24% detected once. Sequencing input: blood, either unsorted or a sorted T cell fraction (not recorded which). These receptors all stem from a human donor who was either an allogeneic HSCT recipient or a stem cell or donor lymphocyte infusion donor (not recorded which). It is not recorded whose cells these are; they may come from a transplant donor. Both conserved end residues are part of each CDR3. Each record gives: V gene, D gene, clone size, J gene, CDR3 protein, CDR3 DNA. D genes are given only for firm matches. Expanded clones get a size class; other rows say once, few or many, or leave the size out.

>TRBV5-1|.|few|TRBJ1-1
CASSGSTDNTEAFF
TGCGCCAGCAGCGGCTCTACAGACAACACTGAAGCTTTCTTT
>TRBV21-1|.|.|TRBJ2-7
CASSIDPLGVYEQYF
TGTGCCAGCAGCATCGACCCTTTGGGGGTCTACGAGCAGTACTTC
>TRBV12-3/TRBV12-4|.|many|TRBJ2-5
CASSYGETQYF
TGTGCCAGCAGTTACGGAGAGACCCAGTACTTC
>TRBV12-3/TRBV12-4|TRBD1|few|TRBJ1-2
CASSFTGADGYTF
TGTGCCAGCAGTTTCACAGGGGCCGATGGCTACACCTTC
>TRBV16|TRBD1|.|TRBJ2-1
CASSRTRTGINEQFF
TGTGCCAGCAGCCGGACCCGGACAGGGATCAATGAGCAGTTCTTC
>TRBV4-3|.|few|TRBJ1-1
CASSQKESQGSF
TGCGCCAGCAGCCAAAAGGAGTCACAGGGTTCCTTT
>TRBV29-1|.|few|TRBJ1-1
CSAHKRRAENTEAFF
TGCAGCGCCCACAAAAGGAGGGCGGAAAACACTGAAGCTTTCTTT
>TRBV29-1|.|.|TRBJ2-5
CSVEMEGAIVETQYF
TGCAGCGTTGAGATGGAGGGGGCGATCGTTGAGACCCAGTACTTC
>TRBV30|.|few|TRBJ2-3
CAWARGGGDTQYF
TGTGCCTGGGCGAGGGGGGGAGGTGATACGCAGTATTTT
>TRBV5-1|.|.|TRBJ2-7
CASSQGSYEQYF
TGCGCCAGCAGCCAAGGTTCCTACGAGCAGTACTTC
>TRBV6-5|TRBD1|.|TRBJ2-7
CASSPTGNSYEQYF
TGTGCCAGCAGTCCGACAGGGAACTCCTACGAGCAGTACTTC
>TRBV29-1|TRBD1|.|TRBJ1-1
CSPVGRDRGLDTEAFF
TGCAGCCCTGTGGGGCGGGACAGGGGGCTGGACACTGAAGCTTTCTTT
>TRBV21-1|.|.|TRBJ2-5
CASSKYRQQETQYF
TGTGCCAGCAGCAAATATAGGCAACAAGAGACCCAGTACTTC